The source of this T cell receptor (beta chain) is a study of cytomegalovirus exposure and HLA in healthy donors. Overall study results and limits: In a later analysis, specific HLA alleles were associated with some 16,000 TCR beta sequences at a 0.05 false discovery rate. It emerged from a later analysis that several of the most significant clusters appeared to be linked to common viral pathogens. Owing to their indistinguishability, certain V segments, notably TRBV6-2 and TRBV6-3, were excluded. Earlier findings revealed that most TCR beta V segments proved productive either about 87% or about 30% of the time.

With respect to this clone: As yet, its antigen is unknown.

The CDR3 totals 16 residues. Between the trimmed V and J ends, which lost 4 bases and 0 bases, there was a span of 13 bases. Germline values: CDR1 SGHTA, CDR2 FQGNSA. Vbeta (60) and Jbeta (13) primers were used in the PCR. Assay used: immunoSEQ multiplex PCR; TCRdb lists only in-frame clones, some missing. The data contain some 200,000 clones, around four fifths of them singletons. The TCR sequence derives from a woman in her forties or fifties in good health and CMV-seropositive. The sequencing sample was made of PBMCs. The J gene is TRBJ1-3, the V gene TRBV7-2; D is possibly TRBD1 (6 bases). This CDR3 reads CASSSGELSSGNTIYF. The CDR3 DNA is TGTGCCAGCAGCTCAGGGGAGTTGAGCTCTGGAAACACCATATATTTT.